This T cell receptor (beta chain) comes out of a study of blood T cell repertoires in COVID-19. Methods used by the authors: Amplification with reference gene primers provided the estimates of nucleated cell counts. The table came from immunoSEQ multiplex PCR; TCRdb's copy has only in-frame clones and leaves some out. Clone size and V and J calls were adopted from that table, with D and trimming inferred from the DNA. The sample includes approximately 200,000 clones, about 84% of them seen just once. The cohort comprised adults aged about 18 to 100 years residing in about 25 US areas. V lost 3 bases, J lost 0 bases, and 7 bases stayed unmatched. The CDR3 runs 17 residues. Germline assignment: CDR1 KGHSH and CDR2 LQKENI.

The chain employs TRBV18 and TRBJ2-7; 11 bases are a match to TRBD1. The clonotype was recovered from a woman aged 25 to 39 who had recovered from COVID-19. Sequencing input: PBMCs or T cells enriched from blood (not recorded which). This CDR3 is CASSPGQGALLSYEQYF. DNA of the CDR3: TGTGCCAGCTCACCCGGACAGGGGGCCCTTCTCTCCTACGAGCAGTACTTC.